What follows are 5 T cell receptor beta chains derived from one specimen sequenced in a study of T cell responses to AZD1222 COVID-19 vaccine. The table came from immunoSEQ multiplex PCR; TCRdb's copy has only in-frame clones and leaves some out. Of around 66,000 clones detected, 88% appear once; the ten largest clones hold roughly 4.9%. The starting material was peripheral blood, obtained 28 days after the second dose of the MenACWY control vaccine. These receptors were collected from an adult who received the MenACWY meningococcal vaccine as a control.

The chain has TRBV19 and TRBJ1-1; D is unclear. The CDR3 covers 13 residues. V lost 2 bases and J 3 bases, leaving 7 bases between the germline ends. CDR1 LNHDA and CDR2 SQIVND come from the germline V gene (reference sequence). As DNA, the CDR3 is TGTGCCAGTAGTATAACGGGAGACACTGAAGCTTTCTTT. Protein sequence: CASSITGDTEAFF.

This clone showed up just a few times. This chain links TRBV19 with TRBJ1-5; D is unresolved. CDR3 size: 14 residues. V shed 1 base and J shed 4 bases, with 8 bases lying between them. Looked up from germline, CDR1 is LNHDA and CDR2 is SQIVND (reference sequence). CDR3 DNA sequence: TGTGCCAGTAGTATAGTGGACGGAAATCAGCCCCAGCATTTT. Protein: CASSIVDGNQPQHF.

J is TRBJ2-7 and V is TRBV6-2 or TRBV6-3; D may be TRBD2 (6 bases). Trimming removed 5 bases from V and 8 bases from J, with 19 bases in between. Per the germline V gene, CDR1 is MNHEY and CDR2 is SVGEGT. The CDR3 spans 14 residues. The CDR3 DNA sequence: TGTGCCAGCAGTCCCGCGACGGGGGAGCTCAAGCAGTACTTC. Protein product: CASSPATGELKQYF.

The chain employs TRBV3-1 (or the pseudogene TRBV3-2) and TRBJ1-2, with 8 positions matching TRBD1. Germline V gene lookup returns CDR1 LGHDT and CDR2 YNNKEL (reference sequence). The CDR3 is 16 amino acids. After removal of 0 bases from V and 3 bases from J, the junction contained 6 bases not matched to a gene. The CDR3 DNA sequence: TGTGCCAGCAGCCAAGATAGGACAGGGATATACTATGGCTACACCTTC. It yields the protein CASSQDRTGIYYGYTF.

The chain is built from TRBV6-2 or TRBV6-3 and TRBJ1-3; 7 nucleotides match TRBD1. The J segment lost 5 bases and the V segment lost 2 bases, leaving 3 bases of the junction unmatched. The CDR3 loop spans 14 amino acids. Germline-derived CDR1 and CDR2 are MNHEY and SVGEGT. The CDR3 sequence: CASSYADRRNTIYF. In DNA form, the CDR3 reads TGTGCCAGCAGTTACGCGGACAGGAGAAACACCATATATTTT.